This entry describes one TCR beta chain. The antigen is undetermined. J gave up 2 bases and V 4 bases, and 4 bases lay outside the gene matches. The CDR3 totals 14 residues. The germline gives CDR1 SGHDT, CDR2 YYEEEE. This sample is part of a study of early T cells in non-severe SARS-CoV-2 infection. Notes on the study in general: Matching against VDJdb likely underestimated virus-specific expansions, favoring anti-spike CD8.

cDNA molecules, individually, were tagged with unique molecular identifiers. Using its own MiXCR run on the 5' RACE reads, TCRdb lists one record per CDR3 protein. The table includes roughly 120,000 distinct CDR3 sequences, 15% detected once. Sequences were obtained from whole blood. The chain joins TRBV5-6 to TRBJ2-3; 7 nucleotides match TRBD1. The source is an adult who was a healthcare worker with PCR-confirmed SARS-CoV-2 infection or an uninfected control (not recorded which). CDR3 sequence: CASSAGTVTDTQYF. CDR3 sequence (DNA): TGTGCCAGCAGCGCTGGGACAGTCACAGATACGCAGTATTTT. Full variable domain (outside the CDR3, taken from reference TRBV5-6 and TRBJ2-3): DAGVTQSPTHLIKTRGQQVTLRCSPKSGHDTVSWYQQALGQGPQFIFQYYEEEERQRGNFPDRFSGHQFPNYSSELNVNALLLGDSALYLCASSAGTVTDTQYFGPGTRLTVL.